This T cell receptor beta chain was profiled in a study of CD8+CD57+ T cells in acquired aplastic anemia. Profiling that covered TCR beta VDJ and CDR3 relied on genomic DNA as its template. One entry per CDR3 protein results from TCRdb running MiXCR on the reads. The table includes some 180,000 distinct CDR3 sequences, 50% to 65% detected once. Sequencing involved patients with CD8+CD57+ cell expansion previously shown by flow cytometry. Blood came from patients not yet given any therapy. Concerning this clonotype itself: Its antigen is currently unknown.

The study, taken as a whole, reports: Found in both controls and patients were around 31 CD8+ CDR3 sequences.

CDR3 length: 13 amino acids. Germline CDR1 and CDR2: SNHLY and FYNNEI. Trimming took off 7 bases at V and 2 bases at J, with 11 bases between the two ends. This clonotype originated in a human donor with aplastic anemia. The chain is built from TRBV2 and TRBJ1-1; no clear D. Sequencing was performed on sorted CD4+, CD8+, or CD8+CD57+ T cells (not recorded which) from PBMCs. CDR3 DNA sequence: TGTGCCAGCACCGAGGAAGCTAACACTGAAGCTTTCTTT. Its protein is CASTEEANTEAFF. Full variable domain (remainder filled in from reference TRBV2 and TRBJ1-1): EPEVTQTPSHQVTQMGQEVILRCVPISNHLYFYWYRQILGQKVEFLVSFYNNEISEKSEIFDDQFSVERPDGSNFTLKIRSTKLEDSAMYFCASTEEANTEAFFGQGTRLTVV.